The 27 T cell receptor beta chains below were found in one sample sequenced in a study of shared clonotypes between healthy human individuals. Assay: immunoSEQ multiplex PCR; the TCRdb copy retains only in-frame clones and omits some. The data hold about 2.4 million clones, with approximately 93% observed a single time. The sequenced sample was naive CD4+ T cells from PBMCs. Subset given: CD45RA+ positively selected. Receptors originate from a man younger than 35 in good health. Some clones in this sample may be carry-over from other donors' samples.

Regarding this clone: This sample also contains other DNA sequences that code for the same CDR3. The chain links TRBV7-9 to TRBJ2-3; 12 bases match TRBD2. This CDR3 comprises 16 residues. In germline, CDR1 is SEHNR, CDR2 FQNEAQ (reference sequence). Trimming took 5 bases from V and 0 from J; bases not matched to a gene: 3. The CDR3 spells CASSLGTSGSTDTQYF. DNA of the CDR3: TGTGCCAGCAGCCTTGGGACTAGCGGGAGCACAGATACGCAGTATTTT.

V and J are TRBV18 and TRBJ1-3; D may be TRBD1 (5 bases). CDR1 is KGHSH, CDR2 LQKENI, per germline. This CDR3 is built from 18 residues. V dropped 2 bases and J dropped 0 bases, with 17 bases sitting between them. The CDR3 protein is CASSPNLPDGGSGNTIYF. CDR3 DNA sequence: TGTGCCAGCTCACCAAATCTTCCGGACGGGGGCTCTGGAAACACCATATATTTT.

Worth noting for this clone: Additional DNA sequences in this sample encode the identical CDR3. The chain employs TRBV19 and TRBJ2-3, with D unresolved. Germline-derived CDR1 and CDR2 are LNHDA and SQIVND (reference sequence). V lost 3 bases and J 1 base, leaving 5 bases between the germline ends. CDR3 size: 13 residues. CDR3 in DNA: TGTGCCAGTAGTATCCCGGGCACAGATACGCAGTATTTT. Its protein product is CASSIPGTDTQYF.

As concerns this clone: Within the sample, other DNA sequences also encode this same CDR3. This chain uses TRBV7-2 with TRBJ2-1; D is undetermined. V lost 2 bases and J lost 4, with 3 bases in between. The CDR3 length is 12 residues. Germline-derived CDR1 and CDR2 are SGHTA and FQGNSA. The CDR3 loop reads CASSLLYNEQFF. DNA of the CDR3: TGTGCCAGCAGCTTATTATACAATGAGCAGTTCTTC.

This chain joins TRBV30 and TRBJ2-7; maybe TRBD1 (5 bases). This CDR3 spans 13 amino acids. V was pared by 4 bases and J by 2 bases, with 12 bases between. Germline values: CDR1 GTSNPN, CDR2 SVGIG (reference sequence). CDR3 nucleotide sequence: TGTGCCTGGACCTCTGACAGACCCTACGAGCAGTACTTC. Translation gives CAWTSDRPYEQYF.

V is TRBV7-6 and J is TRBJ2-5; 8 nucleotides line up with TRBD1. V was clipped by 9 bases and J by 5 bases; unmatched bases: 5. The CDR3 spans 12 residues. CDR1 and CDR2 from the germline V gene are SGHVS and FNYEAQ. The CDR3 sequence is CASRGQAETQYF. The DNA for the CDR3 is TGTGCCAGTAGGGGACAGGCGGAGACCCAGTACTTC.

The J gene is TRBJ2-1, the V gene TRBV5-1; TRBD1 or TRBD2 may be the D gene (5 bases each). V shed 4 bases and J shed 8 bases, with 19 bases lying between them. The CDR3 extends over 15 amino acids. CDR1 is SGHRS, CDR2 YFSETQ, per germline. CDR3 amino acids: CASSVGTPGTHEQFF. The CDR3 DNA sequence: TGCGCCAGCAGCGTAGGGACCCCGGGTACACATGAGCAGTTCTTC.

The gene calls are TRBV4-2 and TRBJ1-1; TRBD1 is a possible D gene (5 bases). There are 15 residues in the CDR3. Between the trimmed V and J ends, which lost 4 bases and 4 bases, there was a span of 16 bases. The germline CDR1 and CDR2 sequences are LGHNA and YNFKEQ. The CDR3 here is CASSPRDSGITEAFF. The CDR3 DNA reads as TGTGCCAGCAGCCCCAGGGATTCGGGGATCACTGAAGCTTTCTTT.

The genes are TRBV7-6 and TRBJ2-7; 8 bases line up with TRBD2. CDR3 length: 14 residues. Germline trimming cut 1 base from V and 5 bases from J; bases unmatched to any gene: 4. The germline CDR1 and CDR2 sequences are SGHVS and FNYEAQ. The CDR3 loop is CASSLGSGNDEQYF. CDR3 DNA sequence: TGTGCCAGCAGCTTAGGTAGCGGGAATGACGAGCAGTACTTC. The variable domain in full, completed from reference TRBV7-6 and TRBJ2-7, reads GAGVSQSPRYKVTKRGQDVALRCDPISGHVSLYWYRQALGQGPEFLTYFNYEAQQDKSGLPNDRFSAERPEGSISTLTIQRTEQRDSAMYRCASSLGSGNDEQYFGPGTRLTVT.

The CDR3 coding sequence is TGTGCCAGCGAGGGAATCACTTACGAGCAGTACTTC. Its protein is CASEGITYEQYF. The chain links TRBV2 to TRBJ2-7; perhaps TRBD2 as D (5 bases). V was cut by 8 bases and J by 4 bases, with 12 bases left in between. Per germline, CDR1 SNHLY and CDR2 FYNNEI. This CDR3 has 12 residues.

J is TRBJ2-5 and V is TRBV5-4; D is possibly TRBD1 (6 bases). The V gene's germline CDR1 is SGHNT and CDR2 YYREEE (reference sequence). The CDR3 covers 16 residues. Trimming removed 1 base from V and 5 bases from J, with 18 bases in between. CDR3 bases: TGTGCCAGCAGCTTGAAAACAGGGAAGACGGGGGAGACCCAGTACTTC. Its translation is CASSLKTGKTGETQYF.

The chain joins TRBV7-8 to TRBJ1-5; D uncertain. Looked up from germline, CDR1 is SGHVS and CDR2 is FQNEAQ. Trimming took 2 bases from V and 3 from J, leaving 11 bases between them. The CDR3 is made up of 15 amino acids. The CDR3 bases are TGTGCCAGCAGCTTACCGGCAAAATCCAATCAGCCCCAGCATTTT. Its translation: CASSLPAKSNQPQHF.

The rearrangement uses TRBV7-9 and TRBJ2-7, with 10 bases identical to TRBD1. V shed 3 bases and J 4 bases; nucleotides not matched to a gene: 6. Germline V CDR1 and CDR2: SEHNR, FQNEAQ (reference sequence). The CDR3 runs 15 residues. The CDR3 is CASSLFGTGEYEQYF. The CDR3 bases are TGTGCCAGCAGCTTGTTCGGGACAGGGGAGTACGAGCAGTACTTC.

This clone has just a few counts. V usage is TRBV9 and J usage is TRBJ2-2, with 8 bases aligning to TRBD1. Looked up from germline, CDR1 is SGDLS and CDR2 is YYNGEE. The CDR3 extends over 15 amino acids. V lost 3 bases to trimming and J lost 7 bases; unmatched junction nucleotides: 8. The CDR3 DNA follows: TGTGCCAGCAGCGCGGGACAGGCTATTGGCGGGGAGCTGTTTTTT. It translates to CASSAGQAIGGELFF.

The rearrangement uses TRBV5-1 and TRBJ2-7, with D tentatively TRBD2 (5 bases). CDR1 and CDR2 (germline): SGHRS, YFSETQ. Trimming shortened V by 4 bases and J by 5 bases, and 16 bases separated the two germline ends. The CDR3 is made up of 14 amino acids. The CDR3 bases are TGCGCCAGCAGCATGAGCGCCTCCGGGGACGAGCAGTACTTC. It is translated as CASSMSASGDEQYF.

V and J are TRBV11-3 and TRBJ1-1; D unclear. Germline lookup yields CDR1 SGHNT and CDR2 YENEEA. Trimming took 5 bases from V and 3 from J, leaving 10 bases between them. This CDR3 has 13 amino acids. The CDR3 DNA sequence: TGTGCCAGCAGCAATCGATGGGACACTGAAGCTTTCTTT. Protein sequence: CASSNRWDTEAFF.

The chain uses TRBV5-1 and TRBJ2-5; D ambiguous. The V end was cut by 0 bases, the J end by 6 bases, with 15 bases between. This CDR3 spans 15 amino acids. Per the germline V gene, CDR1 is SGHRS and CDR2 is YFSETQ. The CDR3 region has the DNA TGCGCCAGCAGCTTGGCCGGGCCGATCCCGCAGACCCAGTACTTC. It yields the protein CASSLAGPIPQTQYF.

V is TRBV2 and J is TRBJ1-3; D is uncertain. The CDR3 consists of 15 residues. Trimming stripped 6 bases from V and 2 bases from J, with 14 bases between. Germline CDR1 is SNHLY and CDR2 is FYNNEI. The CDR3 region is CASRQIYGTGNTIYF. The CDR3 DNA follows: TGTGCCAGCAGACAGATCTATGGTACTGGAAACACCATATATTTT. Based on the CDR3 plus reference TRBV2 and TRBJ1-3, the full variable domain is EPEVTQTPSHQVTQMGQEVILRCVPISNHLYFYWYRQILGQKVEFLVSFYNNEISEKSEIFDDQFSVERPDGSNFTLKIRSTKLEDSAMYFCASRQIYGTGNTIYFGEGSWLTVV.

V and J are TRBV7-3 and TRBJ1-2; TRBD1 matches 7 bases. Trimming took 2 bases from V and 4 from J; bases not matched to a gene: 7. CDR3 length: 15 amino acids. Germline CDR1 SGHTA, CDR2 FQGTGA. The DNA for the CDR3 is TGTGCCAGCAGCTTAGGGGGACAGCTCATCTATGGCTACACCTTC. Encoded protein: CASSLGGQLIYGYTF.

This chain uses TRBV27 with TRBJ1-4; D not certain. V shed 7 bases and J shed 0 bases, with 12 bases lying between them. Germline V gene sequence: CDR1 MNHEY, CDR2 SMNVEV (reference sequence). This CDR3 spans 15 amino acids. The CDR3 bases are TGTGCCAGCACCTACCTCGGAGCAACTAATGAAAAACTGTTTTTT. Protein sequence: CASTYLGATNEKLFF.

The chain joins TRBV2 to TRBJ1-6; 11 nucleotides agree with TRBD1. The CDR3 totals 14 residues. Germline CDR1 and CDR2: SNHLY and FYNNEI. J gave up 8 bases and V 6 bases, and 3 bases lay outside the gene matches. CDR3 coding DNA: TGTGCCAGCAGGGTGGACAGGGGGCATTCACCCCTCCACTTT. It codes for CASRVDRGHSPLHF.

V gene TRBV11-3 combines with J gene TRBJ2-1, with TRBD2 matching 13 bases. This CDR3 has 17 residues. Germline V gene data show CDR1 as SGHNT and CDR2 as YENEEA. The trim removed 4 bases at V and 0 bases at J, leaving 3 bases unmatched. The CDR3 DNA sequence: TGTGCCAGCAGCTCTTGGACTAGCGGGAGCTCCTACAATGAGCAGTTCTTC. Amino acids: CASSSWTSGSSYNEQFF.

The CDR3 DNA reads as TGTGCCAGCAGCCCCCAGAGAACGGTGCCCTACGAGCAGTACTTC. Its protein is CASSPQRTVPYEQYF. The chain employs TRBV14 and TRBJ2-7; D call uncertain. The CDR3 is 15 amino acids. The germline CDR1 and CDR2 sequences are SGHDN and FVKESK. V shed 4 bases and J shed 2 bases, with 15 bases lying between them.

This clone was picked up many times. The CDR3 reads CASSKDRVQPQHF. The CDR3 nucleotides are TGTGCCAGCAGCAAAGACAGGGTTCAGCCCCAGCATTTT. The rearrangement joins TRBV6-1 to TRBJ1-5, with 7 bases lining up with TRBD1. Trimming at V came to 6 bases and at J to 6 bases, leaving 5 bases not matched to a gene. Germline values: CDR1 MNHNS, CDR2 SASEGT. The CDR3 is 13 amino acids.

The chain links TRBV5-4 to TRBJ2-5; 7 nucleotides match TRBD1. The CDR3 sequence is 14 residues long. Germline assignment: CDR1 SGHNT and CDR2 YYREEE (reference sequence). Germline trimming cut 4 bases from V and 4 bases from J; bases unmatched to any gene: 7. The CDR3 loop is CASSAGTARETQYF. For the CDR3, the DNA is TGTGCCAGCAGCGCCGGGACAGCGAGAGAGACCCAGTACTTC.

The V call is TRBV6-5, the J call TRBJ1-1; 7 positions agree with TRBD1. Germline assignment: CDR1 MNHEY and CDR2 SVGAGI. The CDR3 is made up of 16 amino acids. J lost 5 bases, V lost 4 bases, and 13 bases had no gene match. The CDR3 here is CASSSADRVVGTEAFF. The CDR3, as DNA: TGTGCCAGCAGTTCCGCCGACAGGGTTGTCGGAACTGAAGCTTTCTTT.

As to this clone: Other DNA variants within this sample encode the same CDR3. The V and J genes are TRBV6-5 and TRBJ1-6; the match to TRBD1 covers 8 bases. The CDR3 spans 13 residues. V shed 6 bases, J shed 10 bases, and the junction held 5 bases outside the gene matches. The germline gives CDR1 MNHEY, CDR2 SVGAGI. CDR3 nucleotide sequence: TGTGCCAGCAGCCGAGACAGGGGATCACCCCTCCACTTT. It encodes CASSRDRGSPLHF.